This record looks at one T cell receptor (beta chain) sequence and its context. No antigen is known for it. Sequencing in the ViraFEST assay came after antigen-specific CD4+ T cells had been expanded with viral peptide pools, which were used to stimulate PBMC. It was after around 10 days of culture that CD4+ T cells were isolated. All study participants received two doses of BNT162b2 or mRNA-1273 vaccine. Recipients of the vaccine had no prior SARS-CoV-2 infection and negative nucleocapsid antibodies. With 8.5 to 10 ug/ml peptides and around 10 IU/ml IL-2, a few million PBMC per well were cultured. The protocol was immunoSEQ multiplex PCR, while the TCRdb copy is restricted to in-frame clones and leaves out a portion. Of 25,000 to 40,000 clones listed, around 82% are singletons. Trimming took 6 bases from V and 5 from J, leaving 19 bases between them. Germline assignment: CDR1 SQVTM and CDR2 ANQGSEA. The CDR3 contains 14 residues.

The sample originates from a study of vaccination effects on CD4 cells after COVID-19. Overall study findings and caveats: Cross-reaction with common cold coronaviruses was seen in only 1 of 255 vaccine-induced clones from healthy vaccinees.

The sequencing here drew on CD4+ T cells from PBMCs cultured with HCoV-NL63 spike peptides, taken after COVID-19 vaccination. V and J are TRBV29-1 and TRBJ2-5; D might be TRBD1 or TRBD2, each matching 6 bases. This TCR was sampled from a human donor who received a COVID-19 vaccine. Some clones in this sample may be carry-over from other donors' samples. CDR3 in amino acids: CSVHDRTTGETQYF. The CDR3 coding sequence is TGCAGCGTCCACGACAGGACTACCGGGGAGACCCAGTACTTC.